This T cell receptor beta chain was sequenced during a study of OX40 agonist ivuxolimab in advanced cancers. Overall study findings and caveats: The study found among the lowest clonal expansion in partial responders at 0.1-3.0 mg/kg.

The repertoire was sequenced with immunoSEQ multiplex PCR; TCRdb's copy has only in-frame clones and lacks some. The sample yields tens of thousands of clones, around 85% seen once. The CDR3 loop spans 12 amino acids. Germline CDR1 reads GTSNPN; CDR2 reads SVGIG (reference sequence). Trimming pared 2 bases from V and 7 bases from J, leaving 8 bases between. Points on this clone: Its matching antigen is unknown.

The source material was CD4+ or CD8+ T cells sorted from blood, sampled in a trial of the OX40 agonist ivuxolimab. The receptor's source is an adult with an advanced solid tumor such as melanoma, head and neck, liver or kidney cancer. The genes are TRBV30 and TRBJ1-4; perhaps TRBD1 as D (5 bases). The chain's CDR3 is CAWSQGSEKLFF. The CDR3 region has the DNA TGTGCCTGGAGTCAGGGTAGTGAAAAACTGTTTTTT.